This T cell receptor (beta chain) was sequenced for a study of shared clonotypes between healthy human individuals. General study points: Across a handful of donors, naive CD4 shared approximately 4.5%, naive CD8 less than 4%, memory CD4 roughly 2.5%, memory CD8 0.4%. Depth was large, yet rarefaction showed that sorted-subset sequencing was incomplete.

In the original analysis: Owing to the provision of junction-only sequences devoid of quality scores by immunoSEQ, filtering differed. Assay used: immunoSEQ multiplex PCR; TCRdb lists only in-frame clones, some missing. V and J calls and clone size are given by that table; D and trimming were obtained from the DNA. The sample yields some 550,000 clones, almost 97% seen once. In the case of this clone: What it binds is unknown.

CDR3 length: 15 amino acids. Germline CDR1 MDHEN, CDR2 SYDVKM. Trimming removed 1 base at V and 1 base at J, with 5 bases between. Source material: naive CD4+ T cells sorted from blood. As for subset: CD45RA+ positively selected. The clonotype comes from a young woman in good health. The V and J genes are TRBV28 and TRBJ2-6; the D is unclear. The CDR3 sequence: CASSLFSSGANVLTF. The CDR3 DNA is TGTGCCAGCAGTTTATTTTCGTCTGGGGCCAACGTCCTGACTTTC.